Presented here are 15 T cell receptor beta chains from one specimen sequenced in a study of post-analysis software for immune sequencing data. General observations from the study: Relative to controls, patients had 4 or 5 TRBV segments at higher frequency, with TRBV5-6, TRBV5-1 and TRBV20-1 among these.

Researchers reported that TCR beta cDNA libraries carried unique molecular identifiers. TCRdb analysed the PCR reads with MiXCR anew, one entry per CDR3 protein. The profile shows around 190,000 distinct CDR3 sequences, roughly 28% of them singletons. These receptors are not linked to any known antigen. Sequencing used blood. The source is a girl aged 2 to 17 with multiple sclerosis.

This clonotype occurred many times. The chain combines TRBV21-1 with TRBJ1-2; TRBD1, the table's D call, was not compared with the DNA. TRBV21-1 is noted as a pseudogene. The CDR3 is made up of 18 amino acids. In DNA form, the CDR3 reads TGTGCCAGCAGCATACACAGACAGTCCCCTGAAGGGGGGTATGGCTACACCTTC. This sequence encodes CASSIHRQSPEGGYGYTF.

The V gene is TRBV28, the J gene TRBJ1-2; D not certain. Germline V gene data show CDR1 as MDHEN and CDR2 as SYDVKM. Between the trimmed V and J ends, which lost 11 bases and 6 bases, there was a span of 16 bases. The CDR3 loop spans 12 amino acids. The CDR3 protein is CAGAFGGNGYTF. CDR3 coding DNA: TGTGCCGGCGCCTTCGGAGGGAATGGCTACACCTTC.

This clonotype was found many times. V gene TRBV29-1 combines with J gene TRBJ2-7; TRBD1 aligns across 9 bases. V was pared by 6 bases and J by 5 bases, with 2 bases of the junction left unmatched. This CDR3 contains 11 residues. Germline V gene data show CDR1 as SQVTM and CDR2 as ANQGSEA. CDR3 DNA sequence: TGCAGCGTGGGGACAGGGAACGAGCAGTACTTC. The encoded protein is CSVGTGNEQYF.

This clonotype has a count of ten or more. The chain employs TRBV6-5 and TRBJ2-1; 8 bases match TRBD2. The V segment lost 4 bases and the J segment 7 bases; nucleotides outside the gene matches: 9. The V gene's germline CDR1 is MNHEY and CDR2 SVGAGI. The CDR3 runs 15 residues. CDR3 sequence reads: CASSFPGRGGNEQFF. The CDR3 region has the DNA TGTGCCAGCAGTTTCCCAGGACGGGGGGGGAATGAGCAGTTCTTC.

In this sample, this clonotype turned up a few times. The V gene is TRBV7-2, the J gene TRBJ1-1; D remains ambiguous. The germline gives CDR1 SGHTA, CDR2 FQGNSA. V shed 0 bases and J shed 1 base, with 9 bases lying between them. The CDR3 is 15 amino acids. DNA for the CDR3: TGTGCCAGCAGCTTAGCGCAAGCCAAGAACACTGAAGCTTTCTTT. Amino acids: CASSLAQAKNTEAFF. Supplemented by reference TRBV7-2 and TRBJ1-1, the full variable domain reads GAGVSQSPSNKVTEKGKDVELRCDPISGHTALYWYRQSLGQGLEFLIYFQGNSAPDKSGLPSDRFSAERTGGSVSTLTIQRTQQEDSAVYLCASSLAQAKNTEAFFGQGTRLTVV.

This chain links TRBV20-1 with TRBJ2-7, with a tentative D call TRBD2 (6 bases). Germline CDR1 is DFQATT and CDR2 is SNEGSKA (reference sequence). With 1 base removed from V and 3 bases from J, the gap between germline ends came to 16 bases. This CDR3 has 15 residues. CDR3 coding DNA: TGCAGTGCTAGAGCCCCGACGGGAGCCCTCTACGAGCAGTACTTC. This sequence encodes CSARAPTGALYEQYF.

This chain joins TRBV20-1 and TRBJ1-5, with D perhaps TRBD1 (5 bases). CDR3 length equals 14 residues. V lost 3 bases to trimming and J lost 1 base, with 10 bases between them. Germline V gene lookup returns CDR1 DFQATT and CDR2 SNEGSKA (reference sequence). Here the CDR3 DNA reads TGCAGTGCTAGCCCAACAGGAAGCAATCAGCCCCAGCATTTT. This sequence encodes CSASPTGSNQPQHF.

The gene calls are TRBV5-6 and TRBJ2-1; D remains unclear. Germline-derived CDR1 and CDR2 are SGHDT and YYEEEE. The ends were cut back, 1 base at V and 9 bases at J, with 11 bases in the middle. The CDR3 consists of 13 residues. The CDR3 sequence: CASSLPGRGEQFF. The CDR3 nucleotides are TGTGCCAGCAGCTTGCCAGGTCGAGGTGAGCAGTTCTTC.

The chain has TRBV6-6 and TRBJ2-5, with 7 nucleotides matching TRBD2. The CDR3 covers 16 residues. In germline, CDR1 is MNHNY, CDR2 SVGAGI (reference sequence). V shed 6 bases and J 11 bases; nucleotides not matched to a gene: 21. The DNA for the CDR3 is TGTGCCAGCAGCCTCTTTCGAGGACTAGGAAGGTATGAGCAGTACTTC. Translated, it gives CASSLFRGLGRYEQYF.

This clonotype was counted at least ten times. The CDR3 spells CASSWRQGFGYTF. The CDR3 nucleotides are TGCGCCAGCAGCTGGCGACAGGGGTTTGGCTACACCTTC. The chain uses TRBV5-1 and TRBJ1-2; the match to TRBD1 covers 8 bases. The CDR3 covers 13 residues. J lost 7 bases, V lost 3 bases, and 5 bases had no gene match. From germline, CDR1 is SGHRS and CDR2 YFSETQ. Drawing the rest from reference TRBV5-1 and TRBJ1-2, the complete variable domain is KAGVTQTPRYLIKTRGQQVTLSCSPISGHRSVSWYQQTPGQGLQFLFEYFSETQRNKGNFPGRFSGRQFSNSRSEMNVSTLELGDSALYLCASSWRQGFGYTFGSGTRLTVV.

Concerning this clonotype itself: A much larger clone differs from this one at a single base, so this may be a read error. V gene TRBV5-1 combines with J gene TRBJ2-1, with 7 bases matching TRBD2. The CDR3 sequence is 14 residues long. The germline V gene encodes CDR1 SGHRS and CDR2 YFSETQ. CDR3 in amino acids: CAGSLVGGQNEQFF. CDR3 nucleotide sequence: TGCGCCGGCAGCTTGGTGGGAGGGCAAAATGAGCAGTTCTTC. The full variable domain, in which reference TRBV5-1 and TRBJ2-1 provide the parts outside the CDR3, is KAGVTQTPRYLIKTRGQQVTLSCSPISGHRSVSWYQQTPGQGLQFLFEYFSETQRNKGNFPGRFSGRQFSNSRSEMNVSTLELGDSALYLCAGSLVGGQNEQFFGPGTRLTVL.

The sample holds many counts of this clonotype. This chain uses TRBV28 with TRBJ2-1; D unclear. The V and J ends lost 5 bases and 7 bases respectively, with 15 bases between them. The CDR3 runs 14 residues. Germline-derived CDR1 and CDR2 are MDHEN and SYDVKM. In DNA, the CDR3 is TGTGCCAGCAGTGGGGTGGGTATCCAAAATGAGCAGTTCTTC. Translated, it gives CASSGVGIQNEQFF.

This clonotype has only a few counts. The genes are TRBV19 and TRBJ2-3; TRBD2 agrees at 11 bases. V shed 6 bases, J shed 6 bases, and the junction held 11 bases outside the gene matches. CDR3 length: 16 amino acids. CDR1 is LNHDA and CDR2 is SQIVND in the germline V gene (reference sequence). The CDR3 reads CASSPVLLAGGDTQYF. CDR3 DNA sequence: TGTGCCAGTAGCCCCGTCTTGCTAGCGGGGGGCGATACGCAGTATTTT. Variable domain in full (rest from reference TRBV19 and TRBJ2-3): DGGITQSPKYLFRKEGQNVTLSCEQNLNHDAMYWYRQDPGQGLRLIYYSQIVNDFQKGDIAEGYSVSREKKESFPLTVTSAQKNPTAFYLCASSPVLLAGGDTQYFGPGTRLTVL.

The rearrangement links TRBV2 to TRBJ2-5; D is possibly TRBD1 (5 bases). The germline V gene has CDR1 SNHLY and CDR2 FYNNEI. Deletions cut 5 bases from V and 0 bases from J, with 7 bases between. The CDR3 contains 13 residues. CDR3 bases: TGTGCCAGCAGTTTGGACAACCAAGAGACCCAGTACTTC. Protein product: CASSLDNQETQYF.

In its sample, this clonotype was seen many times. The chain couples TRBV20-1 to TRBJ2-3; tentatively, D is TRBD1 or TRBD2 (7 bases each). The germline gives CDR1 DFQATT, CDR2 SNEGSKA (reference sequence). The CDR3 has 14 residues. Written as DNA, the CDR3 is TGCATCCTCAGGGGGGGGCCTAGCACAGATACGCAGTATTTT. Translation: CILRGGPSTDTQYF.